Reported below is one T cell receptor beta chain. Its specificity is not known. CDR3 length: 14 residues. Germline V CDR1 and CDR2: DFQATT, SNEGSKA (reference sequence). This specimen belongs to a study of T cells expressing NK-cell markers. Turning to the study itself: Each TCR beta repertoire originated in sorted T cells that were CD3+CD56+NKG2C+, CD3+CD56+NKG2C- or CD3+CD56-NKG2C+.

The TCR beta cDNA came from 5'RACE template switching with UMIs. TCRdb reprocessed the 5' RACE reads and keeps a single row for each CDR3 protein, giving no DNA. This table holds 200,000 to 300,000 distinct CDR3 sequences. The study's findings and limits: A range of roughly 1.0-8% of CD8+ T cells consisted of dominant NKG2C+ clonotypes in several donors. Researchers report these clonotypes also headed the CD3+CD56-NKG2C+ fraction in several donors.

This TCR was sampled from a woman aged 18 to 75 in good health. Input material: blood T cells: a sorted CD56 or NKG2C T cell subset, CD4+ or CD8+ T cells, or bulk PBMC T cells (not recorded which). The chain joins TRBV20-1 to TRBJ2-1; there is no DNA to check the TCRdb D call of TRBD2. CDR3 residues: CSARGGRAIGEQFF.